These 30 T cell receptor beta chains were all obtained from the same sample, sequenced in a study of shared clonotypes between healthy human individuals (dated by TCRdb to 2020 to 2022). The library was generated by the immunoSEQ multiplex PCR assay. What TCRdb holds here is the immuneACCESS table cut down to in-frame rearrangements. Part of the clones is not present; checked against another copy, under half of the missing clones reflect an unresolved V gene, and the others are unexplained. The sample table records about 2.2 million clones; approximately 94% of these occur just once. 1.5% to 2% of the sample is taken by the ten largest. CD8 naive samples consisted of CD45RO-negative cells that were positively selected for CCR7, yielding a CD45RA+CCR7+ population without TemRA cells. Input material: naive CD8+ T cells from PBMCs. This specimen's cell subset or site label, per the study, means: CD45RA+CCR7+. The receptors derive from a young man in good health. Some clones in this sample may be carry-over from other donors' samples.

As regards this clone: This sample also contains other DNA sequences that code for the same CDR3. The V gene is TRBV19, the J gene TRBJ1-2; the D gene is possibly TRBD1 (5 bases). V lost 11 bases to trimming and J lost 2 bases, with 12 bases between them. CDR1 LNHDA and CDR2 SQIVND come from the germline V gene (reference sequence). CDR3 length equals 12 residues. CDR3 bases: TGTGCCTCGAGGGGCGCGAACTATGGCTACACCTTC. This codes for CASRGANYGYTF.

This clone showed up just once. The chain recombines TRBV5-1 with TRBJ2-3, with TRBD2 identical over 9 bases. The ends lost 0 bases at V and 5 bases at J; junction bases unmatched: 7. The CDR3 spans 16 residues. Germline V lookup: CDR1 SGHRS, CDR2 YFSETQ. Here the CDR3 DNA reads TGCGCCAGCAGCTTGGAATTAGCGGGAGTGGTAGATACGCAGTATTTT. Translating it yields CASSLELAGVVDTQYF.

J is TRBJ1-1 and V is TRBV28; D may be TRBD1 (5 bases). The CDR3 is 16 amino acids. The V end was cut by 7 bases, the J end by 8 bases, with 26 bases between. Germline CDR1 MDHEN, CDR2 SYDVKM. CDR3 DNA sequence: TGTGCCAGCATTTGGGGAAAGGGGAGGGCACCACTCGAAGCTTTCTTT. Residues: CASIWGKGRAPLEAFF. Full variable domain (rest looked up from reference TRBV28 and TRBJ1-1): DVKVTQSSRYLVKRTGEKVFLECVQDMDHENMFWYRQDPGLGLRLIYFSYDVKMKEKGDIPEGYSVSREKKERFSLILESASTNQTSMYLCASIWGKGRAPLEAFFGQGTRLTVV.

The CDR3 loop reads CASSTLAGEDEQYF. CDR3 coding DNA: TGTGCCAGCAGTACACTAGCGGGAGAGGACGAGCAGTACTTC. The rearrangement joins TRBV7-3 to TRBJ2-7; TRBD2 matches 11 bases. With V trimmed by 6 bases and J by 5 bases, 6 bases remained unmatched. This CDR3 contains 14 residues. The germline V gene has CDR1 SGHTA and CDR2 FQGTGA.

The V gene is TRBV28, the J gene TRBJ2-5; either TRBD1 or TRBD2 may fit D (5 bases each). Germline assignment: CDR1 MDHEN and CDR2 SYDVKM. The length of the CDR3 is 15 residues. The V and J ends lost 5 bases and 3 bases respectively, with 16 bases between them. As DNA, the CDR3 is TGTGCCAGCAGTGAGAAACGGGGACGGAAAGAGACCCAGTACTTC. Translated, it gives CASSEKRGRKETQYF.

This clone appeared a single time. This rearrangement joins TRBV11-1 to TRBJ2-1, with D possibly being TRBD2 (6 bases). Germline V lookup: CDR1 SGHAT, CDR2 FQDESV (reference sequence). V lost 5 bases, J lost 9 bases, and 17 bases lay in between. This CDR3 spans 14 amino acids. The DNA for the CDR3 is TGTGCCAGCAGCGTGCAAGGGACTCCCTTTGAGCAGTTCTTC. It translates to CASSVQGTPFEQFF.

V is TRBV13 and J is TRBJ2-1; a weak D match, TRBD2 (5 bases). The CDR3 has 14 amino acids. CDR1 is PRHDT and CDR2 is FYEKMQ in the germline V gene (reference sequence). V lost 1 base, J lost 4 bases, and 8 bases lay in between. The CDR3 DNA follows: TGTGCCAGCAGCTTAGATGGCGGGTACAATGAGCAGTTCTTC. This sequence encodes CASSLDGGYNEQFF.

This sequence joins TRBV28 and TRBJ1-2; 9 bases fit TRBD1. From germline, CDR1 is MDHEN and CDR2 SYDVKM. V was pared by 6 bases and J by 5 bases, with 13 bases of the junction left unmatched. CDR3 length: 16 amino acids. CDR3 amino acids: CASSLRGTGGWYGYTF. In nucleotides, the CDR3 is TGTGCCAGCAGCCTGCGTGGAACAGGGGGCTGGTATGGCTACACCTTC.

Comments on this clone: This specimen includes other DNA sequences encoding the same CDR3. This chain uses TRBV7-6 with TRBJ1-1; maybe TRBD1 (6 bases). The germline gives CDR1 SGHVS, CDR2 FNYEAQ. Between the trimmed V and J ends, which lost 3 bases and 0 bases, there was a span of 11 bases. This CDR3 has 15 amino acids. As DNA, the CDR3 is TGTGCCAGCAGCTTGACCCAGGGGTTGAACACTGAAGCTTTCTTT. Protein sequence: CASSLTQGLNTEAFF.

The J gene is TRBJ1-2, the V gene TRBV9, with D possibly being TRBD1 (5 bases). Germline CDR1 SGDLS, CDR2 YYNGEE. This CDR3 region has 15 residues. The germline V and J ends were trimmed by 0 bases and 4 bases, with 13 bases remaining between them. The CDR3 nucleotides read TGTGCCAGCAGCGTAGGGGCGGGGGGACCCTATGGCTACACCTTC. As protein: CASSVGAGGPYGYTF. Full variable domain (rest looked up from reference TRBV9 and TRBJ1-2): DSGVTQTPKHLITATGQRVTLRCSPRSGDLSVYWYQQSLDQGLQFLIQYYNGEERAKGNILERFSAQQFPDLHSELNLSSLELGDSALYFCASSVGAGGPYGYTFGSGTRLTVV.

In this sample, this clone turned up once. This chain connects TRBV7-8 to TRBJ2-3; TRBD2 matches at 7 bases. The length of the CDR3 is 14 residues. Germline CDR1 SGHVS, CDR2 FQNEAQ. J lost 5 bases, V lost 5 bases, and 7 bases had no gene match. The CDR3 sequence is CASSPGRGLDTQYF. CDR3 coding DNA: TGTGCCAGCAGCCCAGGGCGGGGGTTAGATACGCAGTATTTT.

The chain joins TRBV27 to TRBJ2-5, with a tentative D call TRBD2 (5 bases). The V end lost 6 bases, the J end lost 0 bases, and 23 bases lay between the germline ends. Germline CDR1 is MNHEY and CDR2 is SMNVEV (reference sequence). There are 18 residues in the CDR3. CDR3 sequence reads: CASSTITSPGMYQETQYF. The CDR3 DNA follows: TGTGCCAGCAGCACAATTACAAGCCCGGGAATGTACCAAGAGACCCAGTACTTC.

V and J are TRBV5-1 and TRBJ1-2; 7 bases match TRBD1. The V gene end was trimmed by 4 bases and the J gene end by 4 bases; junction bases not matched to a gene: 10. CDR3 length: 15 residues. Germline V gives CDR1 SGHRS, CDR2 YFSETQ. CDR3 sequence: CASSAWDSLGYGYTF. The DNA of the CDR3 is TGCGCCAGCAGCGCCTGGGACAGTCTTGGCTATGGCTACACCTTC.

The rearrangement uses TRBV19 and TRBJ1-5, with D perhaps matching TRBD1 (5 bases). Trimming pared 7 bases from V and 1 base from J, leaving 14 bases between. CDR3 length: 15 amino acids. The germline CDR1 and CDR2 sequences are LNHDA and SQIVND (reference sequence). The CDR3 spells CASIEGFSSNQPQHF. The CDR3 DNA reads TGTGCCAGTATTGAGGGGTTTTCCAGCAATCAGCCCCAGCATTTT.

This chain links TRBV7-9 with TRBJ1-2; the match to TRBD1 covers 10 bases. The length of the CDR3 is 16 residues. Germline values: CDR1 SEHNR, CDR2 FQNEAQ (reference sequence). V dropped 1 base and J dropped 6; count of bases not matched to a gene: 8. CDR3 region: CASSLGSTGGIDGYTF. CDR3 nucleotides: TGTGCCAGCAGCTTAGGTTCGACAGGGGGCATCGATGGCTACACCTTC.

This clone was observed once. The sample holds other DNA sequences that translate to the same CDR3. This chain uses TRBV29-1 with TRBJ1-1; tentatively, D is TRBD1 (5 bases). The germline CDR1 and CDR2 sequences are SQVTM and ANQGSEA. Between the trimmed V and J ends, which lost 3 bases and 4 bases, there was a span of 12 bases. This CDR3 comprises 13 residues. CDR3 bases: TGCAGCGTTGAGAGACCGGGGGGCACTGAAGCTTTCTTT. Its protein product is CSVERPGGTEAFF.

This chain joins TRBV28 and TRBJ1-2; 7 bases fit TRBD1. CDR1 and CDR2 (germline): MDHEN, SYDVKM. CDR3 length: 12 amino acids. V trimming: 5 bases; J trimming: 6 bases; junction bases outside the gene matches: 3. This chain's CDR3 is CASSEGAHGYTF. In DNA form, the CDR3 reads TGTGCCAGCAGTGAGGGGGCTCATGGCTACACCTTC.

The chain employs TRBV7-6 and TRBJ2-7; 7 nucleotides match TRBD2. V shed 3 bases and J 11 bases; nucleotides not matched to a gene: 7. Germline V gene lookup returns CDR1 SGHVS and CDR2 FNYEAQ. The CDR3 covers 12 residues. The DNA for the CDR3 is TGTGCCAGCAGCTTCGTGGAGGCGGGGGAGTACTTC. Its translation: CASSFVEAGEYF. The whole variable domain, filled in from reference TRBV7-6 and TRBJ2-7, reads GAGVSQSPRYKVTKRGQDVALRCDPISGHVSLYWYRQALGQGPEFLTYFNYEAQQDKSGLPNDRFSAERPEGSISTLTIQRTEQRDSAMYRCASSFVEAGEYFGPGTRLTVT.

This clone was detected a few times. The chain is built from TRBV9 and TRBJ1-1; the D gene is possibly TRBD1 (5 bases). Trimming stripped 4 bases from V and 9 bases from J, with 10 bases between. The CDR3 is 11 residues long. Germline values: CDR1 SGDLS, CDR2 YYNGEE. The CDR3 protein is CASSNGAKAFF. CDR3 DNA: TGTGCCAGCAGCAATGGGGCAAAAGCTTTCTTT. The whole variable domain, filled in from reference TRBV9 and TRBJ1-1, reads DSGVTQTPKHLITATGQRVTLRCSPRSGDLSVYWYQQSLDQGLQFLIQYYNGEERAKGNILERFSAQQFPDLHSELNLSSLELGDSALYFCASSNGAKAFFGQGTRLTVV.

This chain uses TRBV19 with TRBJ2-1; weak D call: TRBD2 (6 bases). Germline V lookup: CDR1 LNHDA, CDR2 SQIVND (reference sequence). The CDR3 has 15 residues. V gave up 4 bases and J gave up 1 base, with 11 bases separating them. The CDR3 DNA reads TGTGCCAGTAGTAAGGTGGGAGGATCCTACAATGAGCAGTTCTTC. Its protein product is CASSKVGGSYNEQFF.

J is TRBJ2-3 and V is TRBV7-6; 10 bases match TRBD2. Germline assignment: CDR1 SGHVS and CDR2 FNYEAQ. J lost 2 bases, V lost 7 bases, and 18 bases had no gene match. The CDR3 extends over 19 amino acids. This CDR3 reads CASTSGVAGGRENTDTQYF. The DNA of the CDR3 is TGTGCCAGCACCTCGGGGGTAGCGGGAGGCCGAGAAAACACAGATACGCAGTATTTT.

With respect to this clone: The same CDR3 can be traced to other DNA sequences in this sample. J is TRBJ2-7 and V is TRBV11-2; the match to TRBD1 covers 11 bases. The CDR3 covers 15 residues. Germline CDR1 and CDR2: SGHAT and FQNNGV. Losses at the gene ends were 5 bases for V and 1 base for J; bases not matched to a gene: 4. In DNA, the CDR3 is TGTGCCAGCAGCCTAGGGACAGGGGGTTCCTACGAGCAGTACTTC. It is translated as CASSLGTGGSYEQYF.

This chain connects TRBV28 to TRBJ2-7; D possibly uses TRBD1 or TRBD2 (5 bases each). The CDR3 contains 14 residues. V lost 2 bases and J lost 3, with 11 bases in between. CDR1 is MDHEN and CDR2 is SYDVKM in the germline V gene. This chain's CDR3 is CASSLGRDLYEQYF. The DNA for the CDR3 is TGTGCCAGCAGTTTAGGCCGGGACCTCTACGAGCAGTACTTC.

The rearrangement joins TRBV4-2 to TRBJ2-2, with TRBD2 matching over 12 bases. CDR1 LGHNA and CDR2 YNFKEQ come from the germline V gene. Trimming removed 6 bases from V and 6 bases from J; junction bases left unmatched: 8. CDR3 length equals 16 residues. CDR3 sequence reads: CASRPPSGRGSGELFF. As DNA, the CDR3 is TGTGCCAGCAGACCTCCTAGCGGGAGGGGTTCCGGGGAGCTGTTTTTT.

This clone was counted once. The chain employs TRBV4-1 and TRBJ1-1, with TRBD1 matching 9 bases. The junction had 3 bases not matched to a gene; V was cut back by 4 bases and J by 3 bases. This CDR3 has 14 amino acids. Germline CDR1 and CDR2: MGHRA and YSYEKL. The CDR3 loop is CASSLDRGDTEAFF. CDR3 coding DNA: TGCGCCAGCAGCCTAGACAGGGGGGACACTGAAGCTTTCTTT.

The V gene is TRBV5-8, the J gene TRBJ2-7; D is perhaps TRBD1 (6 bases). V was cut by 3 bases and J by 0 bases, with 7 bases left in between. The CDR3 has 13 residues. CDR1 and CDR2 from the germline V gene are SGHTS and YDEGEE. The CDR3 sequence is CASSWGHSYEQYF. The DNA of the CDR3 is TGTGCCAGCAGCTGGGGACACTCCTACGAGCAGTACTTC.

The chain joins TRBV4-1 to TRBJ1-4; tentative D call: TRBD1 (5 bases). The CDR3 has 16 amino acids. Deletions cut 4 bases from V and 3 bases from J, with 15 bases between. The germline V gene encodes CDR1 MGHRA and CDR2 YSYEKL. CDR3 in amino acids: CASSLRAGLANEKLFF. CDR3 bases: TGCGCCAGCAGCCTTCGAGCGGGGCTGGCTAATGAAAAACTGTTTTTT.

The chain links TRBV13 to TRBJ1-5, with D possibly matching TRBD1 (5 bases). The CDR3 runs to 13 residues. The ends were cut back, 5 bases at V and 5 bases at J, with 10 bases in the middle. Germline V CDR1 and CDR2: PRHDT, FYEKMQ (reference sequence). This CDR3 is CASSPNRHQPQHF. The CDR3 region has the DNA TGTGCCAGCAGCCCAAACAGGCATCAGCCCCAGCATTTT.

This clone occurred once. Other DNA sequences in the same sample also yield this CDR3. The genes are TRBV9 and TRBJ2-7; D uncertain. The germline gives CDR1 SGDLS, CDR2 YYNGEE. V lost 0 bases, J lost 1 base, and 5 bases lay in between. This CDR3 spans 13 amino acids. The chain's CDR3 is CASSVGHSYEQYF. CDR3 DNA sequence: TGTGCCAGCAGCGTAGGGCATTCCTACGAGCAGTACTTC.

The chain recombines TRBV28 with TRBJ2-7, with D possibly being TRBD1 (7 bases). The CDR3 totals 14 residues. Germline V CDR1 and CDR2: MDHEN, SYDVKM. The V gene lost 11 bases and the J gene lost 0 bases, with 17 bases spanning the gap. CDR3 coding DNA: TGTGCCGGCTCAGCGCAGGGGGGCTCCTACGAGCAGTACTTC. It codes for CAGSAQGGSYEQYF.